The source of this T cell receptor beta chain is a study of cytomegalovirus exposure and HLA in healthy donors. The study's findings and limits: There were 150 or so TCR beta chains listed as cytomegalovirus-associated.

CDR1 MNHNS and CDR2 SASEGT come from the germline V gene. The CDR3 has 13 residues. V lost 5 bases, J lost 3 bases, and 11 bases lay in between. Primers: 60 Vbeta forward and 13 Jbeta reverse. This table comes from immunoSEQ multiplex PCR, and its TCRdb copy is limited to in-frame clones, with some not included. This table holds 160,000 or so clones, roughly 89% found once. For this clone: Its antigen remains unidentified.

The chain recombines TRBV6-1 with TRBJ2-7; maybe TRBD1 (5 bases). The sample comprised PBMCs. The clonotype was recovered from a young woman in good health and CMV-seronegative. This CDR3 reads CASSKTANYEQYF. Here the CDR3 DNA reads TGTGCCAGCAGTAAGACAGCCAACTACGAGCAGTACTTC.